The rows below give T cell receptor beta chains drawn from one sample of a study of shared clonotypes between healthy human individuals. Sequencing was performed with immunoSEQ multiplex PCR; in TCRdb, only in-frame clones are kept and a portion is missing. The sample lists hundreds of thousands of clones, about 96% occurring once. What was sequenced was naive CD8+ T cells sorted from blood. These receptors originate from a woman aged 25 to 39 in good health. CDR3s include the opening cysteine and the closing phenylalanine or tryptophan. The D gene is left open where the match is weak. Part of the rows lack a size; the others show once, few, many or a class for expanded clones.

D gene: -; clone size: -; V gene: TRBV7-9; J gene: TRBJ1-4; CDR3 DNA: TGTGCCAGCAAGCCGGTTGCAACTAATGAAAAACTGTTTTTT; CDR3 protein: CASKPVATNEKLFF
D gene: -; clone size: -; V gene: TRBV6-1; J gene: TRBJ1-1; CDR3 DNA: TGTGCCAGCAGTGAATCCCCCCAAGAAGCTTTCTTT; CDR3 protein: CASSESPQEAFF
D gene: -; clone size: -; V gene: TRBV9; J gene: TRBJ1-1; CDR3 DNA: TGTGCCAGCAGCCAAGCGGGGGGTCTGGGTGACACTGAAGCTTTCTTT; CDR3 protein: CASSQAGGLGDTEAFF
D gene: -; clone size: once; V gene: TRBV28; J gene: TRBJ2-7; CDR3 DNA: TGTGCCAGCAGCTATGTAGACCCCGCTGTTTACGAGCAGTACTTC; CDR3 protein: CASSYVDPAVYEQYF
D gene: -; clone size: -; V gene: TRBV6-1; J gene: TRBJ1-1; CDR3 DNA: TGTGCCAGCAGTGAATCTTGGGGAAGCAACACTGAGGCTTTCTTT; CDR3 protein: CASSESWGSNTEAFF
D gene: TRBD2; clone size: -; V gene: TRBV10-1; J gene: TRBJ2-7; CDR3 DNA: TGCGCCAGCAGTTTAGCCGTCGGGACTAGTGTATTAGACGAGCAGTACTTC; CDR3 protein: CASSLAVGTSVLDEQYF
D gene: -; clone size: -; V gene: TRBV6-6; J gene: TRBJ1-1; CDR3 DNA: TGTGCCAGCAGTTACCCGACACGCACTGAAGCTTTCTTT; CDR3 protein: CASSYPTRTEAFF
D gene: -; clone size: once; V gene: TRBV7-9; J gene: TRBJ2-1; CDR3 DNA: TGTGCCAGCAGCTTACCCGAGGCCGGATTGGGTGAGCAGTTCTTC; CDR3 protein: CASSLPEAGLGEQFF
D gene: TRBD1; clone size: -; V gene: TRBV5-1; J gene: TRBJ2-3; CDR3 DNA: TGCGCCAGCAGGTGGGACAGGGTCGCAGATACGCAGTATTTT; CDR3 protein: CASRWDRVADTQYF
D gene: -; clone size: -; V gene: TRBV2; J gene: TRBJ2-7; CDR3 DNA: TGTGCCAGCAGTGAAGAGGGGCAGTCCTACGAGCAGTACTTC; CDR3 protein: CASSEEGQSYEQYF
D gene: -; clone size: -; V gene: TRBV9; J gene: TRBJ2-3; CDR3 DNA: TGTGCCAGCAGCGCCCCCCGGGACTCGGCGAAAGATACGCAGTATTTT; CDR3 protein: CASSAPRDSAKDTQYF
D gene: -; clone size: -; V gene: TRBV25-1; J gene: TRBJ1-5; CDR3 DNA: TGTGCCAGCAGTGAATTTGGACCCAATCAGCCCCAGCATTTT; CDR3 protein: CASSEFGPNQPQHF
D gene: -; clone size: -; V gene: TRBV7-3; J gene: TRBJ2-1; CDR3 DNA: TGTGCCAGCAGCTTGGGTGGGACCTCCTACAATGAGCAGTTCTTC; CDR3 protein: CASSLGGTSYNEQFF
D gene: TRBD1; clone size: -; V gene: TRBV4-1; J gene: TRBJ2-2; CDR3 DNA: TGCGCCAGCAGCGGGGACAGGGAAATAGCCGGGGAGCTGTTTTTT; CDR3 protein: CASSGDREIAGELFF
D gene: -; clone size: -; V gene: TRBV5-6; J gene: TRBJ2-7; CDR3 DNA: TGTGCCAGCAGCTTGGCTGGACAGAAGTACGAGCAGTACTTC; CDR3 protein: CASSLAGQKYEQYF
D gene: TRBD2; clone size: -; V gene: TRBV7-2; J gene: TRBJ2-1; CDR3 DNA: TGTGCCAGCAGCTTAAGAGCGGGAGGGGACAATGAGCAGTTCTTC; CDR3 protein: CASSLRAGGDNEQFF
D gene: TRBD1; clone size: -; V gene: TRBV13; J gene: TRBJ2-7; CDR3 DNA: TGTGCCAGCAGCTTAGGGACAGGGAGTTTCCTCGAGCAGTACTTC; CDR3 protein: CASSLGTGSFLEQYF
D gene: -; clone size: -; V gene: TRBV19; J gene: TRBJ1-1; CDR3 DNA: TGTGCCAGTAGTATATGGGCCCACACTGAAGCTTTCTTT; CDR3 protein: CASSIWAHTEAFF
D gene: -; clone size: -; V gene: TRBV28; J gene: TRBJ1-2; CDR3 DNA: TGTGCCAGCAGTTTAACTATCAAGGCCGGCTACACCTTC; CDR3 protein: CASSLTIKAGYTF
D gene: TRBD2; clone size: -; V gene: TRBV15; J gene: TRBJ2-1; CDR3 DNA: TGTGCCACCAGCAGAGATGCGACTAGCAGCTCCTACAATGAGCAGTTCTTC; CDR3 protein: CATSRDATSSSYNEQFF
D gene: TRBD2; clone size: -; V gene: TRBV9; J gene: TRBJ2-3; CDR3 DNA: TGTGCCAGCACGGCTAGCGGCGTCGCTGCGCAGTATTTT; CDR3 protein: CASTASGVAAQYF
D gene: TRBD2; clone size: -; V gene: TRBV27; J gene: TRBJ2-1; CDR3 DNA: TGTGCCAGCAGCCCCGCCGGGACTAGAGATGAGCAGTTCTTC; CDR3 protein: CASSPAGTRDEQFF
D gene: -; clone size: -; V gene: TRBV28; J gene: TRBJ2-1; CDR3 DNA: TGTGCCAGCAGTTTAGAATCCCCTAATGAGCAGTTCTTC; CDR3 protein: CASSLESPNEQFF
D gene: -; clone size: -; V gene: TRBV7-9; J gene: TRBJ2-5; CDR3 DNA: TGTGCCAGCAGCTTAGAAGTAGGGATTGGGGAGACCCAGTACTTC; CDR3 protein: CASSLEVGIGETQYF
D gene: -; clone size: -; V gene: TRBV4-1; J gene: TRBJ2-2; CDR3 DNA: TGCGCCAGCAGCCCCTGGGCAGGAGACACCGGGGAGCTGTTTTTT; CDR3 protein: CASSPWAGDTGELFF
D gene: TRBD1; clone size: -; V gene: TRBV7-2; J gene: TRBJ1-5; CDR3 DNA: TGTGCCAGCAGCTTCGGGCTGTGGGGGACAGGGGTCAATCAGCCCCAGCATTTT; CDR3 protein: CASSFGLWGTGVNQPQHF
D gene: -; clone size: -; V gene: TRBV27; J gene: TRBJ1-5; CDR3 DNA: TGTGCCAGCAGTTTAACGGGGGACCAGCCCCAGCATTTT; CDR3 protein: CASSLTGDQPQHF
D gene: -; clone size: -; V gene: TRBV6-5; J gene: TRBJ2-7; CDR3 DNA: TGTGCCAGCAGTTACTCTGGCAGGGAACACGAGCAGTACTTC; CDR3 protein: CASSYSGREHEQYF
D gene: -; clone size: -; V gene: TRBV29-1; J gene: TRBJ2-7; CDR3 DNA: TGCAGCACATGGGCGTCGGATGACGAGCAGTACTTC; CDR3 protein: CSTWASDDEQYF
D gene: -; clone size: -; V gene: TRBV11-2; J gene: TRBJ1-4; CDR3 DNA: TGTGCCAGCAGCTTCACCGGCGGGAATGAAAAACTGTTTTTT; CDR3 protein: CASSFTGGNEKLFF